This T cell receptor (beta chain) was recovered during a study of cytomegalovirus exposure and HLA in healthy donors. Study-level points and caveats: Versus the approximately 700-donor mean, an Asian-associated ancestry cluster reportedly showed fewer N-insertions in a later analysis.

PCR used 60 Vbeta primers and 13 Jbeta primers. TCRdb keeps only in-frame clones here, not all; method: immunoSEQ multiplex PCR. The table includes about 150,000 clones, roughly 78% detected once. Note on this clone: Antigen specificity is unknown.

Trimming took 5 bases from V and 0 from J; bases not matched to a gene: 11. CDR3 length: 17 amino acids. CDR1 and CDR2 from the germline V gene are SGHRS and YFSETQ. The V call is TRBV5-1, the J call TRBJ2-1; 7 bases map to TRBD2. Input material: PBMCs. This TCR was sampled from a man in his forties or fifties in good health and CMV-seropositive. The CDR3 nucleotides are TGCGCCAGCAGGCCCGGGGAGACTAGCAGCTCCTACAATGAGCAGTTCTTC. Translated: CASRPGETSSSYNEQFF.